A selection of T cell receptor beta chains follows, all from one sample in a study of blood T cell repertoires in COVID-19. Clones were read by immunoSEQ multiplex PCR, and TCRdb kept only the in-frame ones, dropping some. The sample contains about 230,000 clones, over 70% of which appear only once. The sample consisted of peripheral blood. The receptors shown here come from a man between 35 and 55 years old with acute or convalescent COVID-19. CDR3s include the opening cysteine and the closing phenylalanine or tryptophan. A D gene is named only where the DNA matches it firmly. Rows may omit the clone size; those that give it use once, few, many or a size class.

TRBV2,-,13,TRBJ2-1,few,TGTGCCAGCAGTTTCTACCCAGGGAATGAGCAGTTCTTC,CASSFYPGNEQFF
TRBV5-1,-,12,TRBJ2-7,-,TGCGCCAGTAAAGGACAGACCTACGAGCAGTACTTC,CASKGQTYEQYF
TRBV6-1,-,14,TRBJ1-1,-,TGTGCCAGCAGTGAAGCGCGGGGGTCCACTGAAGCTTTCTTT,CASSEARGSTEAFF
TRBV7-9,-,15,TRBJ2-2,once,TGTGCCAGCAGCTCCCGCCCAGCGAACACCGGGGAGCTGTTTTTT,CASSSRPANTGELFF
TRBV27,TRBD2,17,TRBJ2-7,-,TGTGCCAGCAGTCCGGGACTAGGACCCCCCGGGGCCTACGAGCAGTACTTC,CASSPGLGPPGAYEQYF
TRBV5-4,-,17,TRBJ2-2,-,TGTGCCAGCAGCTTGGGCGGGCAACTCGCGAACACCGGGGAGCTGTTTTTT,CASSLGGQLANTGELFF
TRBV5-5,-,15,TRBJ1-3,-,TGTGCCAGCAGCTTGGGACAGAGCTCTGGAAACACCATATATTTT,CASSLGQSSGNTIYF
TRBV5-4,-,14,TRBJ1-1,-,TGTGCCAGCAGCTTTACTGTTATGAACACTGAAGCTTTCTTT,CASSFTVMNTEAFF
TRBV4-1,-,15,TRBJ2-3,-,TGCGCCAGCAGCCAAGAAGGCAGGGTTATAGATACGCAGTATTTT,CASSQEGRVIDTQYF
TRBV5-5,-,15,TRBJ2-1,-,TGTGCCAGCAGCAGTATAGCGGAGTACTACAATGAGCAGTTCTTC,CASSSIAEYYNEQFF
TRBV9,-,16,TRBJ2-3,-,TGTGCCAGCAGCTCGGGACAACAGGTCGACACAGATACGCAGTATTTT,CASSSGQQVDTDTQYF
TRBV30,TRBD1,13,TRBJ1-1,-,TGTGCCCGGAGAATCGACAGGGGCACTGAAGCTTTCTTT,CARRIDRGTEAFF
TRBV5-6,-,14,TRBJ1-1,-,TGTGCCAGCAGCTTGGGCAGGCCGAACACTGAAGCTTTCTTT,CASSLGRPNTEAFF
TRBV19,-,16,TRBJ1-2,few,TGTGCCAGTAGTATAGTCGGGTTACAGGGTATTCGAGGCTACACCTTC,CASSIVGLQGIRGYTF
TRBV7-2,-,15,TRBJ2-5,few,TGTGCCAGCAGCTTAGTGCTCGGTCCCCAAGAGACCCAGTACTTC,CASSLVLGPQETQYF
TRBV18,-,13,TRBJ1-2,once,TGTGCCAGCTCACAGAGATCTAACTATGGCTACACCTTC,CASSQRSNYGYTF
TRBV7-2,TRBD2,18,TRBJ2-3,-,TGTGCCAGCAGCCCCTGGGTCGGGCTAGCGGAGAGCACAGATACGCAGTATTTT,CASSPWVGLAESTDTQYF
TRBV28,TRBD2,16,TRBJ2-2,once,TGTGCCAGCAGTTTATCCCGGGAGGGACGGGCCGGGGAGCTGTTTTTT,CASSLSREGRAGELFF
TRBV28,-,14,TRBJ1-2,-,TGTGCCAGTAAACCGTGGGGAGCGGTTCATGGCTACACCTTC,CASKPWGAVHGYTF
TRBV30,-,13,TRBJ1-2,-,TGTGCCTGGAGTGCAAACTCTGACTATGGCTACACCTTC,CAWSANSDYGYTF
TRBV19,TRBD1,12,TRBJ2-7,-,TGTGCCAGTAGTCGGGACAGGGAGACGCAGTACTTC,CASSRDRETQYF
TRBV7-6,-,15,TRBJ1-1,-,TGTGCCAGCAGCTTAGATGCAGGGGTCGGCACTGAAGCTTTCTTT,CASSLDAGVGTEAFF
TRBV29-1,TRBD1,13,TRBJ1-2,-,TGCAGCGCCTCCGACAGGGGCAACTATGGCTACACCTTC,CSASDRGNYGYTF
TRBV29-1,-,13,TRBJ1-5,once,TGCAGCGTTGAAGCCGCCCCGGGGCAGCCCCAGCATTTT,CSVEAAPGQPQHF
TRBV6-2/TRBV6-3,TRBD1,15,TRBJ1-1,-,TGTGCCAGCAGTTACGGGGGGACAGGGATCACTGAAGCTTTCTTT,CASSYGGTGITEAFF
TRBV18,-,13,TRBJ2-1,-,TGTGCCAGCTCCCAAGAAGGGGTGAGGGAGCAGTTCTTC,CASSQEGVREQFF
TRBV9,-,12,TRBJ2-1,-,TGTGCCAGCAGCCCCGGGTACAATGAGCAGTTCTTC,CASSPGYNEQFF
TRBV2,TRBD1,15,TRBJ1-3,once,TGTGCCAGCAGTCTAGGACAGGGCCTGCTAAACACCATATATTTT,CASSLGQGLLNTIYF
TRBV10-3,TRBD2,16,TRBJ2-3,-,TGTGCCATCAGTGGGACTAGCGGGAGTGTAGGAGATACGCAGTATTTT,CAISGTSGSVGDTQYF
TRBV5-1,-,16,TRBJ1-1,-,TGCGCCAGCAGCTTGAGGGGACCCGGGCAGGGGCTTGAAGCTTTCTTT,CASSLRGPGQGLEAFF